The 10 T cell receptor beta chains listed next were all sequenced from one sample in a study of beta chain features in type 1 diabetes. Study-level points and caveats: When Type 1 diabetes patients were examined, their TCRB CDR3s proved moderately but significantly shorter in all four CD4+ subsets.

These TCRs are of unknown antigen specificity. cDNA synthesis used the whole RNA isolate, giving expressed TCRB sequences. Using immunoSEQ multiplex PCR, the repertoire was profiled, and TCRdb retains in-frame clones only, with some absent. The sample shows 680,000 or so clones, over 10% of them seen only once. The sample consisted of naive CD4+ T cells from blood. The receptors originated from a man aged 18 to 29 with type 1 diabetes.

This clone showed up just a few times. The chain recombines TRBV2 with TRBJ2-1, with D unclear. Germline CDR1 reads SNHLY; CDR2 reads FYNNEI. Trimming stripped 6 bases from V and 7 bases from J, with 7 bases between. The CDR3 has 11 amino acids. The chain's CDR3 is CASSPLNEQFF. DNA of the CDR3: TGTGCCAGCAGCCCCCTGAATGAGCAGTTCTTC.

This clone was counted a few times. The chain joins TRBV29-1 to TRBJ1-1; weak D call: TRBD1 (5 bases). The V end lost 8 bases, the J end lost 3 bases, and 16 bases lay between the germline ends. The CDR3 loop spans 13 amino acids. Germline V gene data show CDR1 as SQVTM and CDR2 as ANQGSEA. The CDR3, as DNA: TGCAGCACCCTCGGGGGAGTGTACACTGAAGCTTTCTTT. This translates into CSTLGGVYTEAFF. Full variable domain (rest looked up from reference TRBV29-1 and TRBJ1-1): SAVISQKPSRDICQRGTSLTIQCQVDSQVTMMFWYRQQPGQSLTLIATANQGSEATYESGFVIDKFPISRPNLTFSTLTVSNMSPEDSSIYLCSTLGGVYTEAFFGQGTRLTVV.

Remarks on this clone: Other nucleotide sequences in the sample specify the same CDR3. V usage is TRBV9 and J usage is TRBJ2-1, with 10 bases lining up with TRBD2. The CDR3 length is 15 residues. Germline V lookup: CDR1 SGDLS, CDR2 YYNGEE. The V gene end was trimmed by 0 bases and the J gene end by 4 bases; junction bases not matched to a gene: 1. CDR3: CASSVASGGYNEQFF. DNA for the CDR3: TGTGCCAGCAGCGTAGCTAGCGGGGGATACAATGAGCAGTTCTTC.

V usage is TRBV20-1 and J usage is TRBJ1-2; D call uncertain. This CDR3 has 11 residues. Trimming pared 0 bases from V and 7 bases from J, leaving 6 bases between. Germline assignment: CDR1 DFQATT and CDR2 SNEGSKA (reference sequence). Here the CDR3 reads CSARDYSGYTF. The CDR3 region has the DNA TGCAGTGCTAGAGATTATAGTGGCTACACCTTC.

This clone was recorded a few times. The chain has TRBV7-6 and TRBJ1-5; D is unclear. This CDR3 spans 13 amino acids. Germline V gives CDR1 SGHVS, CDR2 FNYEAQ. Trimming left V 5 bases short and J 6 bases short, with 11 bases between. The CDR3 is CASSRGVGQPQHF. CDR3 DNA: TGTGCCAGCAGCCGTGGGGTGGGTCAGCCCCAGCATTTT.

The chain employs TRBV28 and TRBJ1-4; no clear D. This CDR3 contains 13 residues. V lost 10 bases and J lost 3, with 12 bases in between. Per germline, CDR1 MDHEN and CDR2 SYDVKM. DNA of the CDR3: TGTGCCACCCTCGGGAGTCCTAATGAAAAACTGTTTTTT. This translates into CATLGSPNEKLFF.

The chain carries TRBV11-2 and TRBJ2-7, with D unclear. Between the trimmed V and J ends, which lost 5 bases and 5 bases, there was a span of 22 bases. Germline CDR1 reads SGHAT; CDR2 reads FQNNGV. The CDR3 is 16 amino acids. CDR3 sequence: CASSPSTHRPRDEQYF. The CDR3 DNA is TGTGCCAGCAGCCCCTCTACCCACCGGCCAAGGGACGAGCAGTACTTC. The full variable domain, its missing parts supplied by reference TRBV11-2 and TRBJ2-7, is EAGVAQSPRYKIIEKRQSVAFWCNPISGHATLYWYQQILGQGPKLLIQFQNNGVVDDSQLPKDRFSAERLKGVDSTLKIQPAKLEDSAVYLCASSPSTHRPRDEQYFGPGTRLTVT.

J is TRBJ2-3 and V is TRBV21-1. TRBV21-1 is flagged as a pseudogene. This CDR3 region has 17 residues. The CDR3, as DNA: TGTGCCAGCAGCAAAGGTATGGAGCAGGCAAGCACAGATACGCAGTATTTT. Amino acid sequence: CASSKGMEQASTDTQYF.

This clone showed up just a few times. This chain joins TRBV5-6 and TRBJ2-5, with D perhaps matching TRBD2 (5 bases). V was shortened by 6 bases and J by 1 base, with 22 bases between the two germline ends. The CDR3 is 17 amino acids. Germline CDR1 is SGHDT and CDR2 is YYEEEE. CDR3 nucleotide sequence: TGTGCCAGCACCCACCAGAGGGCGTCTTTCCCCCAAGAGACCCAGTACTTC. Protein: CASTHQRASFPQETQYF.

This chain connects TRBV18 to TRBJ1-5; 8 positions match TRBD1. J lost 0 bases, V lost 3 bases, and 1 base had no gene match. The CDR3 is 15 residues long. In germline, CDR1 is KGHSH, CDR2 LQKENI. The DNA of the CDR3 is TGTGCCAGCTCACCGACAGGGGTTAGCAATCAGCCCCAGCATTTT. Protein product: CASSPTGVSNQPQHF.